Presented here are 4 T cell receptor beta chains from one specimen sequenced in a study of control samples from healthy donors and cancer patients. TCRdb's table, derived via immunoSEQ multiplex PCR, lists solely in-frame clones and lacks some. The sample consists of about 69,000 clones, 84% of them appearing once. Sequencing input: PBMCs. The receptor set was obtained from a woman in her forties or fifties with lung cancer.

The sample holds one count of this clone. The V and J genes are TRBV20-1 and TRBJ2-5; maybe TRBD2 (6 bases). CDR1 is DFQATT, CDR2 SNEGSKA, per germline (reference sequence). V lost 5 bases to trimming and J lost 5 bases, with 9 bases between them. The CDR3 is 11 residues long. The DNA of the CDR3 is TGCAGTGCTCCCCTAGCGGAGACCCAGTACTTC. This sequence encodes CSAPLAETQYF.

The chain has TRBV6-5 and TRBJ1-2; D is uncertain. CDR3 length equals 15 residues. CDR1 is MNHEY and CDR2 is SVGAGI in the germline V gene. Deletions cut 2 bases from V and 5 bases from J, with 15 bases between. As DNA, the CDR3 is TGTGCCAGCAGTTACGTGGATGGTGAGGGATATGGCTACACCTTC. Its protein product is CASSYVDGEGYGYTF.

CDR3 DNA: TGCGCCAGCAGCCAAGTTGGAGCCTATACGCAGTATTTT. This gives the protein CASSQVGAYTQYF. The chain joins TRBV4-1 to TRBJ2-3; D ambiguous. Trimming shortened V by 1 base and J by 7 bases, and 9 bases separated the two germline ends. Germline assignment: CDR1 MGHRA and CDR2 YSYEKL. CDR3 length: 13 residues.

This chain joins TRBV12-3 or TRBV12-4 and TRBJ2-3; D is uncertain. The CDR3 is made up of 12 amino acids. V was trimmed by 7 bases and J by 4 bases, leaving 9 bases between them. The CDR3 sequence is CASTPGPDTQYF. The CDR3 coding sequence is TGTGCCAGCACCCCGGGCCCAGATACGCAGTATTTT.